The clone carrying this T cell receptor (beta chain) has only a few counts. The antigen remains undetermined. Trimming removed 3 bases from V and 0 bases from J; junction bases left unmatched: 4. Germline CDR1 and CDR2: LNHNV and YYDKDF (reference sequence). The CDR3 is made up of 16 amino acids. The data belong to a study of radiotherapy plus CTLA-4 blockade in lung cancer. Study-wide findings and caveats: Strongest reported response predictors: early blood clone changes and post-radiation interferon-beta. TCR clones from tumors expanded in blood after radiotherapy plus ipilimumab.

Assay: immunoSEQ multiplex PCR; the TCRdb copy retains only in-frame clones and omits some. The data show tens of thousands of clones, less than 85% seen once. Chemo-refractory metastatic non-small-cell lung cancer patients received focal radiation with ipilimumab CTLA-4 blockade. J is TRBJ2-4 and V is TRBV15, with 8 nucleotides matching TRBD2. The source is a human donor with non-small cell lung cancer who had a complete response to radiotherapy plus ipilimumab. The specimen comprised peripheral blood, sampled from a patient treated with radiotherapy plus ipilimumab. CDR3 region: CATSRTGGGAKNIQYF. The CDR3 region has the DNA TGTGCCACCAGCAGGACCGGGGGGGGAGCCAAAAACATTCAGTACTTC.